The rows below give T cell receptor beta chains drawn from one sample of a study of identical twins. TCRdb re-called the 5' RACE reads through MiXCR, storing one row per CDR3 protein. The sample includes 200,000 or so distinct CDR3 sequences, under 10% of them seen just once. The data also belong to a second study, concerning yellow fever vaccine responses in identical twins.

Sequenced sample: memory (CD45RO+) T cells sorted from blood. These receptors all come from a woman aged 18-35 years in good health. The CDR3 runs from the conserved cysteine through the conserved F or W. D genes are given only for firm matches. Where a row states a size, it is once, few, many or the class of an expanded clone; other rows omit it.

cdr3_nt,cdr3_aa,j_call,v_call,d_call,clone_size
TGTGCCAGCAGTGCGGAGGGGGCGATTGGCATTCAGTACTTC,CASSAEGAIGIQYF,TRBJ2-4,TRBV2,NA,NA
TGTGCCAGCAGCTACCGCTGGGCGGCCTCCTACAATGAGCAGTTCTTC,CASSYRWAASYNEQFF,TRBJ2-1,TRBV27,NA,NA
TGTGCCAGCAGTACCCCCGGGGGGGCCAAAAACATTCAGTACTTC,CASSTPGGAKNIQYF,TRBJ2-4,TRBV6-1,TRBD2,many
TGTGCCAGCAGTGGGGACAGGGTAGCAGAGACCCAGTACTTC,CASSGDRVAETQYF,TRBJ2-5,TRBV12-3/TRBV12-4,TRBD1,few
TGTGCCAGCAGCCCCTGGACAGACACCGGGGAGCTGTTTTTT,CASSPWTDTGELFF,TRBJ2-2,TRBV7-8,NA,few
TGTGCCATCAGTGAGTTTACCGGGGAGCTGTTTTTT,CAISEFTGELFF,TRBJ2-2,TRBV10-3,NA,many
TGCGCCAGCAGCTCCCCCAGCACAGGAAAGAATGAAAAACTGTTTTTT,CASSSPSTGKNEKLFF,TRBJ1-4,TRBV5-1,NA,many
TGTGCCAGCAGTTTAGGTCAACTCAACTCTGGAAACACCATATATTTT,CASSLGQLNSGNTIYF,TRBJ1-3,TRBV12-3/TRBV12-4,NA,many
TGTGCCAGCATGGGGGATCGGGACACCGGGGAGCTGTTTTTT,CASMGDRDTGELFF,TRBJ2-2,TRBV11-1,NA,few
TGCGCCAGCAGCTTGGACCTCAGCACAGATACGCAGTATTTT,CASSLDLSTDTQYF,TRBJ2-3,TRBV5-1,NA,many
TGTGCCAGTAGTATCTATGAGGAGACCCAGTACTTC,CASSIYEETQYF,TRBJ2-5,TRBV19,NA,NA
TGTGCCAGCAGTGGGGGGACTAGCGGGAGACGGTCCTACGAGCAGTACTTC,CASSGGTSGRRSYEQYF,TRBJ2-7,TRBV28,TRBD2,NA
TGCAGTGCTAGCGAAGGGCTCCTGTATAGCAATCAGCCCCAGCATTTT,CSASEGLLYSNQPQHF,TRBJ1-5,TRBV20-1,NA,NA
TGTGCCAGCAGCCCACTTGGTTCCGGGACTAGCAATGAGCAGTTCTTC,CASSPLGSGTSNEQFF,TRBJ2-1,TRBV7-9,TRBD2,many
TGCGCCAGCAGCTTGCGATCCGGGGGTGGAAACACCATATATTTT,CASSLRSGGGNTIYF,TRBJ1-3,TRBV5-1,NA,NA
TGTGCCAGCAGCTTAGTTGGTCGGGGGGCTTCAGAAGAGACCCAGTACTTC,CASSLVGRGASEETQYF,TRBJ2-5,TRBV11-2,NA,few
TGTGCCACCAGCAGAGTATCTCTTAATTCACCCCTCCACTTT,CATSRVSLNSPLHF,TRBJ1-6,TRBV15,NA,many
TGCAGCGGTGGCGCTATGGGGAACACCGGGGAGCTGTTTTTT,CSGGAMGNTGELFF,TRBJ2-2,TRBV29-1,NA,many
TGTGCCAGCAGTTTCCGACTAACCGACTTAGGTGAGCAGTACTTC,CASSFRLTDLGEQYF,TRBJ2-7,TRBV27,NA,NA
TGCAGTGCTAGTCCCGGGGTAGCATCTGAGACAGATACGCAGTATTTT,CSASPGVASETDTQYF,TRBJ2-3,TRBV20-1,NA,many
TGTGCCAGCAGCTCCACAGGGACAACTAATGAAAAACTGTTTTTT,CASSSTGTTNEKLFF,TRBJ1-4,TRBV28,NA,few
TGTGCCAGCAGTTTATCTGGGCAAGATACGCAGTATTTT,CASSLSGQDTQYF,TRBJ2-3,TRBV12-3/TRBV12-4,NA,many
TGCGCCAGCAGAACCGAGGGGGCTGGAGAAAAACTGTTTTTT,CASRTEGAGEKLFF,TRBJ1-4,TRBV10-2,TRBD1,NA
TGCAGTGCGCGAACGGGGCAGCAGGCCTACGAGCAGTACTTC,CSARTGQQAYEQYF,TRBJ2-7,TRBV20-1,NA,few
TGTGCCAGCAGTAGGACTAGCGGGGGGACCTACGAGCAGTACTTC,CASSRTSGGTYEQYF,TRBJ2-7,TRBV27,TRBD2,few
TGTGCCAGCAGCTTGCGTGGAAAAAACATTCAGTACTTC,CASSLRGKNIQYF,TRBJ2-4,TRBV7-2,NA,few
TGTGCCAGCAGCACGGGACAGGGCTCCTACAATGAGCAGTTCTTC,CASSTGQGSYNEQFF,TRBJ2-1,TRBV5-8,TRBD1,many
TGTGCCAGCTCACAACGGGAGGGATATGGCTACACCTTC,CASSQREGYGYTF,TRBJ1-2,TRBV18,NA,NA
TGCAGTGCTAGACCTCAGGACAGGGGCGAGCAGTACTTC,CSARPQDRGEQYF,TRBJ2-7,TRBV20-1,TRBD1,NA
TGTGCCAGCAGACTTGGGAGGGGGGGAGGACAGGACACCGGGGAGCTGTTTTTT,CASRLGRGGGQDTGELFF,TRBJ2-2,TRBV11-2,NA,NA
TGCAGTGCCGGGGGGAGCGAACATGGCTACACCTTC,CSAGGSEHGYTF,TRBJ1-2,TRBV20-1,NA,many
TGTGCCAGCAGTCCGCCCGGGACAGCACGAGAGACCCAGTACTTC,CASSPPGTARETQYF,TRBJ2-5,TRBV28,TRBD1,NA
TGTGCCTGGAGCGGCACCCGGCATACGCAGTATTTT,CAWSGTRHTQYF,TRBJ2-3,TRBV30,NA,NA
TGCAGTGCCCCTTTTCGGGGGGCCCTAGAGACCCAGTACTTC,CSAPFRGALETQYF,TRBJ2-5,TRBV20-1,NA,NA
TGCGCCAGCAGCTTGGGGGGACTAGGAGGCTCCTACGAGCAGTACTTC,CASSLGGLGGSYEQYF,TRBJ2-7,TRBV5-1,TRBD2,NA
TGTGCCACCAGTCTGGATCGGGTGTATGGCTACACCTTC,CATSLDRVYGYTF,TRBJ1-2,TRBV24-1,NA,few
TGTGCCAGCAGCGTAGATCCAGGGTTCAACGAGCAGTACTTC,CASSVDPGFNEQYF,TRBJ2-7,TRBV9,NA,few
TGCAGTGCTAAGGACAGGTACGAGCAGTACTTC,CSAKDRYEQYF,TRBJ2-7,TRBV20-1,TRBD1,NA
TGTGCCAGCAGCCGCCATGGGGGCAGTATCTACGAGCAGTACTTC,CASSRHGGSIYEQYF,TRBJ2-7,TRBV7-3,NA,few
TGTGCCAGCAGCCAAGCATCGGGGCAGGGGCTTGAAAAACTGTTTTTT,CASSQASGQGLEKLFF,TRBJ1-4,TRBV4-2,NA,many
TGTGCCAGCAGCCAAGGGGTTGGGACAGGGAAAGAGACCCAGTACTTC,CASSQGVGTGKETQYF,TRBJ2-5,TRBV4-2,TRBD1,few
TGTGCCAGCAGATCCGTCCGGGGGTCGAAAGAGACCCAGTACTTC,CASRSVRGSKETQYF,TRBJ2-5,TRBV11-2,NA,NA
TGTGCCAGCAGCTTGGAAAGCGGGCCAACCTACGAGCAGTACTTC,CASSLESGPTYEQYF,TRBJ2-7,TRBV5-5,NA,many
TGTGCCACCAGTGATTCGAAGGGTCTGAACACTGAAGCTTTCTTT,CATSDSKGLNTEAFF,TRBJ1-1,TRBV24-1,NA,few
TGCAGCGTTGCCGGGACAGAGTTTTCTGGGGCCAACGTCCTGACTTTC,CSVAGTEFSGANVLTF,TRBJ2-6,TRBV29-1,TRBD1,NA
TGCGCCAGCAGCTTCGGGGACAGGGGGGACCAGCCCCAGCATTTT,CASSFGDRGDQPQHF,TRBJ1-5,TRBV5-1,TRBD1,NA
TGTGCCAGCAGCTCCGGGGCAAACAGCGGTGACCGGGAGACCCAGTACTTC,CASSSGANSGDRETQYF,TRBJ2-5,TRBV11-2,NA,NA
TGTGCCAGCTCCCGGACAGGGAGGCACTACGAGCAGTACTTC,CASSRTGRHYEQYF,TRBJ2-7,TRBV18,TRBD1,many
TGTGCCAGCAGCAACTGGGGTCAGCCCCAGCATTTT,CASSNWGQPQHF,TRBJ1-5,TRBV21-1,NA,few
TGTGCCAGCAGCTTAGACGGGACGGCCTACAATGAGCAGTTCTTC,CASSLDGTAYNEQFF,TRBJ2-1,TRBV7-2,NA,many